These T cell receptor beta chains were read from a single sample in a study of blood T cell repertoires in COVID-19. Produced via immunoSEQ multiplex PCR; TCRdb's table is partial and in-frame only. The data contain approximately 74,000 clones, 80% to 95% of them singletons. The sequencing sample was made of peripheral blood. Receptors originate from a woman aged 55-69 years with active COVID-19. Each CDR3 is given with its conserved first and last residue. A D gene is named only where the DNA matches it firmly. Size is stated for part of the rows, as once, few or many counts, or as a class when the clone is expanded.

V	size	D	J	CDR3	DNA
TRBV7-9	-	TRBD2	TRBJ2-3	CASGPTSGSTDTQYF	TGTGCCAGCGGCCCGACTAGCGGGAGCACAGATACGCAGTATTTT
TRBV7-2	-	-	TRBJ2-2	CASSLTDARGKLFF	TGTGCCAGCAGCTTAACGGACGCCCGGGGAAAGCTGTTTTTT
TRBV18	-	-	TRBJ2-1	CASSPQGDEQFF	TGTGCCAGCTCACCCCAGGGCGATGAGCAGTTCTTC
TRBV15	-	TRBD1	TRBJ2-4	CATRGTENIQYF	TGTGCCACCAGGGGGACAGAAAACATTCAGTACTTC
TRBV19	-	-	TRBJ1-2	CASRTSQGYGYTF	TGTGCCAGTAGGACCTCTCAGGGCTATGGCTACACCTTC
TRBV5-1	-	TRBD1	TRBJ2-7	CASSGRPGQILGEQYF	TGCGCCAGCAGCGGACGACCGGGACAGATTTTAGGCGAGCAGTACTTC
TRBV19	-	TRBD2	TRBJ2-3	CASSIDIGAGGYTDTQYF	TGTGCCAGTAGTATAGATATTGGAGCGGGAGGTTACACAGATACGCAGTATTTT
TRBV5-1	-	TRBD2	TRBJ2-2	CASTGLVSGELFF	TGCGCCAGCACGGGACTAGTTTCCGGGGAGCTGTTTTTT
TRBV5-1	-	-	TRBJ2-7	CASNGEEYEQYF	TGCGCCAGCAACGGCGAGGAGTACGAGCAGTACTTC
TRBV21-1	-	-	TRBJ1-1	CASSGQTPNKVLEAFF	TGTGCCAGCAGCGGACAGACACCGAATAAGGTGTTAGAAGCTTTCTTT
TRBV20-1	-	-	TRBJ2-7	CSASVRDISSYEQYF	TGCAGTGCTAGTGTCCGGGACATAAGCTCCTACGAGCAGTACTTC
TRBV28	-	-	TRBJ2-2	CASSLNTGELFF	TGTGCCAGCAGTCTAAACACCGGGGAGCTGTTTTTT
TRBV5-1	-	-	TRBJ2-1	CASSPRYNEQFF	TGCGCCAGCAGCCCCCGCTACAATGAGCAGTTCTTC
TRBV27	-	-	TRBJ2-1	CASSITRYNEQFF	TGTGCCAGCAGTATTACAAGATACAATGAGCAGTTCTTC
TRBV19	once	TRBD1	TRBJ2-2	CASRRPGTGDTGELFF	TGTGCCAGTAGGCGACCCGGGACAGGGGACACCGGGGAGCTGTTTTTT
TRBV7-9	-	-	TRBJ1-6	CASSRREFGDSPLHF	TGTGCCAGCAGCCGCAGGGAATTTGGTGATTCACCCCTCCACTTT
TRBV5-5	-	-	TRBJ1-5	CASSFLFWDKGNQPQHF	TGTGCCAGCAGCTTCTTGTTTTGGGACAAGGGGAATCAGCCCCAGCATTTT
TRBV5-1	-	TRBD2	TRBJ2-1	CASRRTSGRDEQFF	TGCGCCAGCAGACGGACTAGCGGGAGAGATGAGCAGTTCTTC
TRBV27	-	-	TRBJ2-5	CASSWGRGQETQYF	TGTGCCAGCAGTTGGGGCCGGGGGCAAGAGACCCAGTACTTC
TRBV19	-	TRBD1	TRBJ2-7	CASSTRGRTYEQYF	TGTGCCAGTAGTACCAGGGGGCGAACCTACGAGCAGTACTTC
TRBV7-2	few	-	TRBJ1-4	CASSTSRQDPNEKLFF	TGTGCCAGCAGCACCAGCCGACAGGATCCTAATGAAAAACTGTTTTTT
TRBV7-8	-	-	TRBJ1-1	CASSPIQGVNTEAFF	TGTGCCAGCAGCCCCATACAGGGAGTGAACACTGAAGCTTTCTTT